The next 17 T cell receptor beta chains were all read from a single sample in a study of blood T cell repertoires in COVID-19. This table comes from immunoSEQ multiplex PCR, and its TCRdb copy is limited to in-frame clones, with some not included. The sample includes approximately 400,000 clones, about 91% seen only once; the top ten take roughly 12%. Sequencing input: peripheral blood. The receptors were gathered from a woman between 45 and 60 years old with COVID-19, enrolled during active disease.

The chain links TRBV5-4 to TRBJ1-4; no clear D gene. Trimming left V 3 bases short and J 0 bases short, with 3 bases between. This CDR3 is built from 13 residues. Germline lookup yields CDR1 SGHNT and CDR2 YYREEE (reference sequence). The CDR3 DNA follows: TGTGCCAGCAGCTCGGCAACTAATGAAAAACTGTTTTTT. This encodes CASSSATNEKLFF.

This chain joins TRBV28 and TRBJ1-2; possible D gene TRBD1, 5 bases. The germline V gene has CDR1 MDHEN and CDR2 SYDVKM. The CDR3 sequence is 14 residues long. The V gene lost 2 bases and the J gene lost 0 bases, with 7 bases spanning the gap. CDR3 sequence (DNA): TGTGCCAGCAGTTTAGGGGCAACTAACTATGGCTACACCTTC. Translated: CASSLGATNYGYTF.

The chain combines TRBV5-4 with TRBJ2-6; D is uncertain. The CDR3 spans 15 residues. V lost 2 bases to trimming and J lost 0 bases, with 6 bases between them. Germline CDR1 reads SGHNT; CDR2 reads YYREEE (reference sequence). CDR3 nucleotides: TGTGCCAGCAGCTTCATCAGCTCTGGGGCCAACGTCCTGACTTTC. This gives the protein CASSFISSGANVLTF.

The V call is TRBV7-6, the J call TRBJ1-3; D call uncertain. V was trimmed by 5 bases and J by 7 bases, leaving 12 bases between them. The CDR3 has 13 amino acids. CDR1 and CDR2 from the germline V gene are SGHVS and FNYEAQ. The CDR3 region has the DNA TGTGCCAGCAGCCCCGGCGGGTTTAACACCATATATTTT. It is translated as CASSPGGFNTIYF.

The V call is TRBV6-6, the J call TRBJ2-5; the match to TRBD1 covers 8 bases. The CDR3 has 15 residues. Germline V gene data show CDR1 as MNHNY and CDR2 as SVGAGI (reference sequence). With V trimmed by 6 bases and J by 5 bases, 11 bases remained unmatched. The CDR3 loop reads CASRPPQGARETQYF. In nucleotides, the CDR3 is TGTGCCAGCAGGCCACCTCAGGGGGCGCGGGAGACCCAGTACTTC.

This clone has just one count. This rearrangement joins TRBV9 to TRBJ2-1, with D possibly TRBD2 on 5 matching bases. The germline V and J ends were trimmed by 3 bases and 10 bases, with 14 bases remaining between them. The V gene's germline CDR1 is SGDLS and CDR2 YYNGEE. The CDR3 has 13 residues. The CDR3, as DNA: TGTGCCAGCAGCGCCCCGAGGGAACTCGAGCAGTTCTTC. It is translated as CASSAPRELEQFF.

V gene TRBV10-3 combines with J gene TRBJ1-1; D is unresolved. The CDR3 length is 12 residues. The germline CDR1 and CDR2 sequences are ENHRY and SYGVKD. V lost 3 bases and J 11 bases, leaving 13 bases between the germline ends. CDR3 sequence: CAISEAGMEAFF. The CDR3 DNA is TGTGCCATCAGTGAAGCGGGGATGGAGGCTTTCTTT.

The chain joins TRBV4-1 to TRBJ1-5, with 7 bases matching TRBD1. CDR1 is MGHRA and CDR2 is YSYEKL in the germline V gene. Trimming took 6 bases from V and 6 from J; bases not matched to a gene: 14. This CDR3 comprises 16 residues. CDR3: CASSAHGTARSQPQHF. In nucleotides, the CDR3 is TGCGCCAGCAGTGCCCACGGGACAGCGCGTAGTCAGCCCCAGCATTTT.

This clone came up once. This sequence joins TRBV11-3 and TRBJ2-1, with TRBD2 identical over 8 bases. Germline V CDR1 and CDR2: SGHNT, YENEEA. V was pared by 5 bases and J by 4 bases, with 7 bases of the junction left unmatched. The CDR3 covers 15 residues. The CDR3 sequence: CASSRGAGGYNEQFF. Written as DNA, the CDR3 is TGTGCCAGCAGCCGGGGCGCGGGGGGTTACAATGAGCAGTTCTTC.

About this clone: Other DNA sequences in the same sample also yield this CDR3. This chain uses TRBV6-1 with TRBJ1-1; tentative D call: TRBD1 (5 bases). CDR3 length: 14 residues. Trimming stripped 0 bases from V and 1 base from J, with 6 bases between. The germline V gene encodes CDR1 MNHNS and CDR2 SASEGT. The CDR3 region is CASSEARGNTEAFF. CDR3 nucleotides: TGTGCCAGCAGTGAAGCAAGGGGGAACACTGAAGCTTTCTTT.

The V and J genes are TRBV5-1 and TRBJ1-2, with TRBD1 as a possible D gene (6 bases). Trimming cost V 1 base and J 4 bases, with 14 bases left between them. Germline V lookup: CDR1 SGHRS, CDR2 YFSETQ. This CDR3 is built from 15 residues. DNA of the CDR3: TGCGCCAGCAGCTTGTTGCCAGGGGAGACCTATGGCTACACCTTC. The encoded protein is CASSLLPGETYGYTF.

The chain recombines TRBV5-6 with TRBJ2-5; TRBD2 might be the D (6 bases). CDR3 length equals 13 residues. Germline lookup yields CDR1 SGHDT and CDR2 YYEEEE. V lost 1 base and J 4 bases, leaving 8 bases between the germline ends. CDR3 DNA sequence: TGTGCCAGCAGCTTGAGGCGGGGAGAGACCCAGTACTTC. Translation: CASSLRRGETQYF.

The table lists this clone with a count of one. This chain uses TRBV19 with TRBJ1-4; possible D gene TRBD1, 5 bases. Per germline, CDR1 LNHDA and CDR2 SQIVND (reference sequence). The CDR3 has 15 residues. V gave up 3 bases and J gave up 4 bases, with 12 bases separating them. The CDR3 reads CASSMNRQGNEKLFF. The DNA for the CDR3 is TGTGCCAGTAGTATGAACCGCCAGGGTAATGAAAAACTGTTTTTT. Combining the CDR3 with reference TRBV19 and TRBJ1-4 gives the whole variable domain DGGITQSPKYLFRKEGQNVTLSCEQNLNHDAMYWYRQDPGQGLRLIYYSQIVNDFQKGDIAEGYSVSREKKESFPLTVTSAQKNPTAFYLCASSMNRQGNEKLFFGSGTQLSVL.

As for this clone: The sample contains more than one DNA sequence encoding this CDR3. This sequence joins TRBV5-1 and TRBJ1-2; TRBD1 agrees at 8 bases. The V segment lost 2 bases and the J segment 0 bases; nucleotides outside the gene matches: 3. Germline CDR1 is SGHRS and CDR2 is YFSETQ. The CDR3 loop spans 15 amino acids. The chain's CDR3 is CASSFGQGANYGYTF. CDR3 DNA sequence: TGCGCCAGCAGCTTCGGACAGGGAGCTAACTATGGCTACACCTTC.

CDR3 protein: CASSRMGGTYGYTF. In DNA form, the CDR3 reads TGTGCCAGCAGTCGAATGGGGGGAACCTATGGCTACACCTTC. The chain recombines TRBV3-1 (or the pseudogene TRBV3-2) with TRBJ1-2; D is possibly TRBD1 (5 bases). From germline, CDR1 is LGHDT and CDR2 YNNKEL (reference sequence). This CDR3 spans 14 amino acids. V was clipped by 6 bases and J by 4 bases, with 15 bases between them.

The rearrangement joins TRBV27 to TRBJ2-7, with 7 bases lining up with TRBD1. Per the germline V gene, CDR1 is MNHEY and CDR2 is SMNVEV (reference sequence). V dropped 7 bases and J dropped 6; count of bases not matched to a gene: 12. The CDR3 consists of 14 residues. CDR3 nucleotides: TGTGCCAGCAAAATACAGGGGTGGCCAAGCGAGCAGTACTTC. Translating gives CASKIQGWPSEQYF.

V usage is TRBV24-1 and J usage is TRBJ2-1; 8 nucleotides agree with TRBD1. The junction had 13 bases not matched to a gene; V was cut back by 4 bases and J by 6 bases. This CDR3 has 17 residues. Germline V gene lookup returns CDR1 KGHDR and CDR2 SFDVKD. The CDR3 spells CATSDSRTGLKGNEQFF. CDR3 nucleotides: TGTGCCACCAGTGACTCCCGGACAGGGCTAAAGGGCAATGAGCAGTTCTTC.